The clone carrying this T cell receptor beta chain counts as large (0.1 to 1%). The antigen is not known. Only in-frame clones appear in the TCRdb table, and some are missing; sequencing was by immunoSEQ multiplex PCR. The sample gives around 40,000 clones, roughly 72% of which show up once; over 9% is in the top ten. This sample was included in a study of cytotoxic CD8 clonotypes in ibrutinib-treated CLL. At the level of the study: Within the patient group, some 11 were relapsed/refractory and fewer than 16 treatment-naive, and around 17 were IGHV unmutated. Partial responses totalled approximately 24 and complete responses 2; after median roughly 71 months, about 14 remained remitted and around twelve progressed. Samples yielded averages of some 240,000 productive templates and fewer than 100,000 productive rearrangements.

The V gene end was trimmed by 5 bases and the J gene end by 4 bases; junction bases not matched to a gene: 7. Germline-derived CDR1 and CDR2 are MNHEY and SMNVEV (reference sequence). The CDR3 contains 14 residues. Study-level points and caveats: Sustained-remission and progressing patients were not sampled at matched times.

The receptor comes from a human donor with chronic lymphocytic leukemia. This specimen consisted of PBMCs, obtained at disease progression, from a patient treated with ibrutinib. The chain is built from TRBV27 and TRBJ1-2; 7 nucleotides agree with TRBD1. The chain's CDR3 is CASSLTGMGYGYTF. CDR3 bases: TGTGCCAGCAGTCTGACAGGGATGGGCTATGGCTACACCTTC.